This T cell receptor beta chain appears in the sequencing data of a study of T cells after yellow fever vaccination. TCRdb used MiXCR to reprocess the 5' RACE reads, holding one entry per CDR3 protein. The table shows 250,000 to 400,000 distinct CDR3 sequences, with over 3.5% occurring only once. Note on this clonotype: The antigen is unknown.

Overall study results and limits: Some clonotypes were seen in both the CD4 and the CD8 compartments. These made up a small share and likely arose from convergent recombination. Post-booster repertoires contained most primary-vaccination clones again (about 95% CD4, around 88% CD8).

This sample comprised PBMCs, obtained 15 days after the yellow fever booster vaccination. The receptor was isolated from a man aged 18 to 29 who received the YFV17D yellow fever vaccine.

The CDR3 DNA sequence: TGTGCCAGCAGCCAAGCAGGGGGCAATGAGCAGTTCTTC. It specifies CASSQAGGNEQFF. The chain carries TRBV3-1 and TRBJ2-1, with TRBD1 matching over 7 bases. Germline V gives CDR1 LGHDT, CDR2 YNNKEL (reference sequence). V gave up 1 base and J gave up 6 bases; unmatched junction bases: 0. The length of the CDR3 is 13 residues.